The 9 T cell receptor beta chains below were found in one sample sequenced in a study of blood T cell repertoires in COVID-19. Sequencing was performed with immunoSEQ multiplex PCR; in TCRdb, only in-frame clones are kept and a portion is missing. The sample holds 150,000 to 200,000 clones, more than 70% seen once. The sample comprised peripheral blood. All receptors come from a human donor in a cohort sampled during active COVID-19.

The genes are TRBV4-2 and TRBJ2-7; TRBD2 might be the D (6 bases). Germline CDR1 reads LGHNA; CDR2 reads YNFKEQ. The V end was cut by 0 bases, the J end by 2 bases, with 14 bases between. The CDR3 is 16 amino acids. The CDR3 here is CASSQDPRLGAYEQYF. The CDR3 DNA is TGTGCCAGCAGCCAAGATCCCCGACTAGGAGCCTACGAGCAGTACTTC.

The chain is built from TRBV7-2 and TRBJ2-7; D gene uncertain. With 1 base removed from V and 0 bases from J, the gap between germline ends came to 7 bases. In germline, CDR1 is SGHTA, CDR2 FQGNSA. CDR3 length: 14 residues. CDR3 nucleotide sequence: TGTGCCAGCAGCTTAGAATACAGCTCCTACGAGCAGTACTTC. Translated, it gives CASSLEYSSYEQYF.

The chain has TRBV10-3 and TRBJ2-6, with D possibly TRBD1 on 5 matching bases. V lost 3 bases and J lost 2, with 5 bases in between. Germline V gives CDR1 ENHRY, CDR2 SYGVKD. This CDR3 region has 14 residues. The CDR3 nucleotides are TGTGCCATCAGTGACAGGGCTGGGGCCAACGTCCTGACTTTC. Protein sequence: CAISDRAGANVLTF.

This sequence joins TRBV6-7 and TRBJ2-5, with D maybe TRBD1 (5 bases). TRBV6-7 is known as an ORF, though its function is uncertain. V was cut by 2 bases and J by 4 bases, with 11 bases left in between. The CDR3 consists of 14 residues. The CDR3 protein is CASSYEGARETQYF. CDR3 in DNA: TGTGCCAGCAGTTACGAAGGGGCCCGAGAGACCCAGTACTTC.

CDR3 in DNA: TGTGCCAGCAGCCAAGATAGGACTAGCGGGGGCCTCGCCGAGCAGTACTTC. Amino acids: CASSQDRTSGGLAEQYF. The chain joins TRBV3-1 (or the pseudogene TRBV3-2) to TRBJ2-7, with TRBD2 identical over 13 bases. V shed 0 bases and J 6 bases; nucleotides not matched to a gene: 8. From germline, CDR1 is LGHDT and CDR2 YNNKEL (reference sequence). This CDR3 contains 17 residues.

The genes are TRBV6-2 or TRBV6-3 and TRBJ2-7, with TRBD2 identical over 8 bases. Per the germline V gene, CDR1 is MNHEY and CDR2 is SVGEGT. The CDR3 sequence is 15 residues long. Unmatched junction bases numbered 4, after V lost 2 bases and J lost 1 base. CDR3 loop: CASSYRGGLSYEQYF. CDR3 nucleotide sequence: TGTGCCAGCAGTTACCGGGGGGGCCTTTCCTACGAGCAGTACTTC.

V usage is TRBV30 and J usage is TRBJ1-3; D unresolved. Germline V lookup: CDR1 GTSNPN, CDR2 SVGIG (reference sequence). This CDR3 spans 15 amino acids. Trimming cost V 0 bases and J 0 bases, with 9 bases left between them. For the CDR3, the DNA is TGTGCCTGGAGTGTACAGAAGAGCTCTGGAAACACCATATATTTT. It is translated as CAWSVQKSSGNTIYF.

This clone appeared once. The chain uses TRBV4-1 and TRBJ2-1; D ambiguous. V lost 0 bases and J lost 1, with 10 bases in between. This CDR3 is 16 amino acids long. Germline values: CDR1 MGHRA, CDR2 YSYEKL. The CDR3 DNA follows: TGCGCCAGCAGCCAAGAGGTTACAGTTTCCTACAATGAGCAGTTCTTC. Translated, it gives CASSQEVTVSYNEQFF.

The chain couples TRBV19 to TRBJ2-5; TRBD2 agrees at 7 bases. The CDR3 sequence is 14 residues long. Germline V gene lookup returns CDR1 LNHDA and CDR2 SQIVND (reference sequence). The junction had 6 bases not matched to a gene; V was cut back by 5 bases and J by 3 bases. The CDR3 DNA reads as TGTGCCAGTAGTCCCCGAGGGAGGGAAGAGACCCAGTACTTC. Protein product: CASSPRGREETQYF. The full variable domain, with the rest looked up from reference TRBV19 and TRBJ2-5, is DGGITQSPKYLFRKEGQNVTLSCEQNLNHDAMYWYRQDPGQGLRLIYYSQIVNDFQKGDIAEGYSVSREKKESFPLTVTSAQKNPTAFYLCASSPRGREETQYFGPGTRLLVL.